The 28 T cell receptor beta chains listed next were all sequenced from one sample in a study of T cell responses to AZD1222 COVID-19 vaccine. Generated by immunoSEQ multiplex PCR, the TCRdb table keeps only in-frame clones and is missing some. The sample includes some 150,000 clones, less than 95% seen only once; the top ten take over 1%. Sequencing was performed on peripheral blood, taken on day 0 of AZD1222 vaccination. These receptors came from an adult in good health.

CDR3 nucleotides: TGTGCCAGCAGCTTAGCGGGACTTTCTAACACTGAAGCTTTCTTT. This encodes CASSLAGLSNTEAFF. The rearrangement joins TRBV7-2 to TRBJ1-1; possible D gene TRBD1, 5 bases. The CDR3 consists of 15 residues. Germline assignment: CDR1 SGHTA and CDR2 FQGNSA. With 0 bases removed from V and 2 bases from J, the gap between germline ends came to 10 bases.

This chain's CDR3 is CATSALPVTGQAYNEQFF. The CDR3 coding sequence is TGTGCCACCAGTGCCCTCCCGGTTACGGGACAGGCCTACAATGAGCAGTTCTTC. J is TRBJ2-1 and V is TRBV24-1; 8 nucleotides match TRBD1. The V gene end was trimmed by 5 bases and the J gene end by 2 bases; junction bases not matched to a gene: 13. The germline V gene has CDR1 KGHDR and CDR2 SFDVKD. This CDR3 has 18 residues.

The chain employs TRBV18 and TRBJ2-3; no clear D. CDR3 size: 16 residues. Germline CDR1 is KGHSH and CDR2 is LQKENI. Trimming stripped 2 bases from V and 0 bases from J, with 12 bases between. CDR3 sequence (DNA): TGTGCCAGCTCACCAATCTTAGACACCAGCACAGATACGCAGTATTTT. Translated, it gives CASSPILDTSTDTQYF.

This sequence joins TRBV9 and TRBJ2-3; TRBD2 matches at 7 bases. Germline V gene sequence: CDR1 SGDLS, CDR2 YYNGEE. J gave up 9 bases and V 3 bases, and 7 bases lay outside the gene matches. This CDR3 is 13 amino acids long. CDR3 in DNA: TGTGCCAGCAGCGGACTATCTAGCGGCACGCAGTATTTT. Its translation is CASSGLSSGTQYF.

The chain links TRBV15 to TRBJ1-1; no clear D gene. The CDR3 contains 15 residues. Germline V gives CDR1 LNHNV, CDR2 YYDKDF (reference sequence). V was pared by 5 bases and J by 1 base, with 14 bases between. CDR3 coding DNA: TGTGCCACCAGCGGCCAGCTTGGTCCGAACACTGAAGCTTTCTTT. Translating gives CATSGQLGPNTEAFF.

This rearrangement joins TRBV7-3 to TRBJ2-7; D possibly corresponds to TRBD1 (5 bases). With 7 bases removed from V and 0 bases from J, the gap between germline ends came to 19 bases. Germline V CDR1 and CDR2: SGHTA, FQGTGA. The CDR3 covers 16 residues. In nucleotides, the CDR3 is TGTGCCAGCACCCCCGGGTGCAGGGTCCTCTCCTACGAGCAGTACGTC. Protein: CASTPGCRVLSYEQYV.

J is TRBJ1-1 and V is TRBV10-3; D is perhaps TRBD1 (6 bases). The V gene lost 10 bases and the J gene lost 8 bases, with 14 bases spanning the gap. Germline assignment: CDR1 ENHRY and CDR2 SYGVKD. This CDR3 has 11 residues. The CDR3 coding sequence is TGTGCCAGCTTAGACAGGTCCGAAGCTTTCTTT. It specifies CASLDRSEAFF.

J is TRBJ2-7 and V is TRBV2; no reliable D call. CDR3 length: 12 amino acids. Per the germline V gene, CDR1 is SNHLY and CDR2 is FYNNEI. The V end was cut by 9 bases, the J end by 0 bases, with 9 bases between. The CDR3 sequence is CASEENSYEQYV. CDR3 DNA: TGTGCCAGTGAGGAAAACTCCTACGAGCAGTACGTC.

CDR3 nucleotides: TGCGCCAGCAGCTACTCGCAGGGACCTTATGGCTACACCTTC. Its translation: CASSYSQGPYGYTF. The rearrangement joins TRBV5-1 to TRBJ1-2, with D tentatively TRBD1 (5 bases). CDR3 length equals 14 residues. The V and J ends lost 3 bases and 5 bases respectively, with 14 bases between them. Germline V CDR1 and CDR2: SGHRS, YFSETQ.

This clone was recorded once. This rearrangement joins TRBV11-2 to TRBJ2-3; D unclear. There are 14 residues in the CDR3. V lost 3 bases, J lost 2 bases, and 9 bases lay in between. CDR1 is SGHAT and CDR2 is FQNNGV in the germline V gene. CDR3 in DNA: TGTGCCAGCAGCTTGGGCTCACCCACAGATACGCAGTATTTT. It codes for CASSLGSPTDTQYF.

The chain is built from TRBV7-2 and TRBJ1-5; 8 positions match TRBD1. Germline CDR1 reads SGHTA; CDR2 reads FQGNSA. The CDR3 runs 16 residues. V shed 5 bases, J shed 1 base, and the junction held 7 bases outside the gene matches. The CDR3 bases are TGTGCCAGCAGCGCCCGGACAGGGTTCAGCAATCAGCCCCAGCATTTT. It yields the protein CASSARTGFSNQPQHF.

V and J are TRBV3-1 (or the pseudogene TRBV3-2) and TRBJ2-2; the D is unclear. V lost 0 bases, J lost 7 bases, and 3 bases lay in between. Germline loops: CDR1 LGHDT, CDR2 YNNKEL (reference sequence). This CDR3 is 12 amino acids long. CDR3 DNA: TGTGCCAGCAGCCAAGACTACGGGGAGCTGTTTTTT. This gives the protein CASSQDYGELFF.

A few counts support this clone. The chain recombines TRBV12-3 or TRBV12-4 with TRBJ2-5; D perhaps matches TRBD1 (6 bases). The CDR3 is made up of 13 amino acids. The ends were cut back, 5 bases at V and 7 bases at J, with 14 bases in the middle. This chain's CDR3 is CASSTGFPGTQYF. CDR3 bases: TGTGCCAGCAGTACAGGGTTTCCTGGGACCCAGTACTTC.

This rearrangement joins TRBV2 to TRBJ1-5; no clear D gene. From germline, CDR1 is SNHLY and CDR2 FYNNEI. This CDR3 has 13 amino acids. Trimming took 4 bases from V and 7 from J, leaving 11 bases between them. CDR3 DNA sequence: TGTGCCAGCAGTGCAGAGGATAGGCAGCCCCAGCATTTT. It codes for CASSAEDRQPQHF.

Concerning this clone itself: Within the sample, other DNA sequences also encode this same CDR3. The chain is built from TRBV5-1 and TRBJ1-6; possibly TRBD1 for D (6 bases). CDR3 length equals 14 residues. Trimming left V 0 bases short and J 6 bases short, with 7 bases between. CDR1 and CDR2 from the germline V gene are SGHRS and YFSETQ. The CDR3 region has the DNA TGCGCCAGCAGCTTGGAAGGGGGTAATTCACCCCTCCACTTT. Protein: CASSLEGGNSPLHF.

The chain is built from TRBV18 and TRBJ1-5, with D possibly TRBD1 on 5 matching bases. V dropped 5 bases and J dropped 0 bases, with 5 bases sitting between them. The CDR3 covers 13 residues. CDR1 and CDR2 (germline): KGHSH, LQKENI. Here the CDR3 DNA reads TGTGCCAGCTCAAGGGGTAGCAATCAGCCCCAGCATTTT. This encodes CASSRGSNQPQHF. Using reference TRBV18 and TRBJ1-5 for the parts outside the CDR3, the full variable domain is NAGVMQNPRHLVRRRGQEARLRCSPMKGHSHVYWYRQLPEEGLKFMVYLQKENIIDESGMPKERFSAEFPKEGPSILRIQQVVRGDSAAYFCASSRGSNQPQHFGDGTRLSIL.

V usage is TRBV19 and J usage is TRBJ1-2, with 7 bases matching TRBD1. The CDR3 consists of 15 residues. After removal of 5 bases from V and 4 bases from J, the junction contained 10 bases not matched to a gene. Germline values: CDR1 LNHDA, CDR2 SQIVND (reference sequence). The CDR3 here is CASSPTRQGGYGYTF. In DNA, the CDR3 is TGTGCCAGTAGTCCTACTCGACAGGGAGGCTATGGCTACACCTTC. Using reference TRBV19 and TRBJ1-2 for the parts outside the CDR3, the full variable domain is DGGITQSPKYLFRKEGQNVTLSCEQNLNHDAMYWYRQDPGQGLRLIYYSQIVNDFQKGDIAEGYSVSREKKESFPLTVTSAQKNPTAFYLCASSPTRQGGYGYTFGSGTRLTVV.

J is TRBJ1-5 and V is TRBV27; D unclear. The CDR3 loop spans 17 amino acids. Trimming took 6 bases from V and 10 from J, leaving 28 bases between them. Germline V gene data show CDR1 as MNHEY and CDR2 as SMNVEV (reference sequence). CDR3 loop: CASSPRVPEPLIKPQHF. CDR3 sequence (DNA): TGTGCCAGCAGCCCTCGGGTTCCAGAACCCTTGATCAAACCCCAGCATTTT.

The rearrangement uses TRBV21-1 and TRBJ1-3; the D segment call TRBD1 is taken from the table without a DNA check. TRBV21-1 is designated a pseudogene. The CDR3 sequence is 16 residues long. The CDR3 reads CASSIPGTGSGNTIYF. CDR3 sequence (DNA): TGTGCCAGCAGCATTCCTGGGACAGGCTCTGGAAACACCATATATTTT.

This clone occurred once. Other DNA sequences in this specimen translate into the identical CDR3. The V gene is TRBV7-9, the J gene TRBJ2-1, with D possibly TRBD1 on 5 matching bases. The ends were cut back, 2 bases at V and 4 bases at J, with 9 bases in the middle. Germline lookup yields CDR1 SEHNR and CDR2 FQNEAQ (reference sequence). This CDR3 is 14 amino acids long. DNA of the CDR3: TGTGCCAGCAGCTTACAGGGCGGATACAATGAGCAGTTCTTC. Translated: CASSLQGGYNEQFF.

This chain links TRBV30 with TRBJ2-5, with TRBD1 matching over 9 bases. The V gene's germline CDR1 is GTSNPN and CDR2 SVGIG (reference sequence). With 0 bases clipped from V and 4 bases from J, the junction kept 3 bases outside the gene matches. The CDR3 runs 14 residues. CDR3 in amino acids: CAWSVTGGTETQYF. DNA of the CDR3: TGTGCCTGGAGTGTGACAGGGGGTACAGAGACCCAGTACTTC.

This chain uses TRBV19 with TRBJ2-5; 11 bases are a match to TRBD2. V lost 6 bases, J lost 0 bases, and 9 bases stayed unmatched. Germline V gene lookup returns CDR1 LNHDA and CDR2 SQIVND (reference sequence). The CDR3 is 17 residues long. The CDR3 spells CASSEDLAGGYQETQYF. As DNA, the CDR3 is TGTGCCAGTAGCGAGGACTTAGCGGGGGGGTACCAAGAGACCCAGTACTTC.

The chain joins TRBV11-1 to TRBJ1-1; D unclear. The CDR3 loop spans 13 amino acids. CDR1 and CDR2 (germline): SGHAT, FQDESV (reference sequence). V lost 2 bases and J lost 1, with 5 bases in between. The CDR3 sequence: CASSLFENTEAFF. The CDR3, as DNA: TGTGCCAGCAGCTTATTCGAGAACACTGAAGCTTTCTTT.

The genes are TRBV5-1 and TRBJ2-2, with D perhaps TRBD1 (6 bases). Germline CDR1 and CDR2: SGHRS and YFSETQ. Trimming cost V 3 bases and J 5 bases, with 11 bases left between them. CDR3 length equals 14 residues. Here the CDR3 DNA reads TGCGCCAGCAGCTGGGGACAACGAACCGGGGAGCTGTTTTTT. Translation gives CASSWGQRTGELFF.

This CDR3 is CASSLSTTEVSTGELFF. The CDR3 DNA sequence: TGTGCCAGCAGTTTATCCACGACAGAGGTATCCACCGGGGAGCTGTTTTTT. This rearrangement joins TRBV27 to TRBJ2-2, with D possibly TRBD1 on 5 matching bases. The CDR3 is 17 amino acids. Trimming took off 0 bases at V and 4 bases at J, with 15 bases between the two ends. From germline, CDR1 is MNHEY and CDR2 SMNVEV (reference sequence).

This sequence joins TRBV7-9 and TRBJ2-3; D gene unclear. Trimming cost V 5 bases and J 2 bases, with 14 bases left between them. The CDR3 is 15 amino acids. Germline V gene lookup returns CDR1 SEHNR and CDR2 FQNEAQ (reference sequence). The CDR3 is CASSDTRKNTDTQYF. In nucleotides, the CDR3 is TGTGCCAGCAGCGATACGCGGAAGAACACAGATACGCAGTATTTT.

This clone was observed once. This chain connects TRBV6-2 or TRBV6-3 to TRBJ2-7, with 7 bases fitting TRBD1. Germline V gene lookup returns CDR1 MNHEY and CDR2 SVGEGT. V was clipped by 2 bases and J by 1 base; unmatched bases: 14. CDR3 length: 18 amino acids. Written as DNA, the CDR3 is TGTGCCAGCAGTTACCGAGAAGACAGGGTCCGGAGGTCCTACGAGCAGTACGTC. Translating gives CASSYREDRVRRSYEQYV.

The chain employs TRBV7-8 and TRBJ2-3; TRBD1 matches 9 bases. V lost 3 bases to trimming and J lost 3 bases; unmatched junction nucleotides: 4. The CDR3 spans 15 residues. The germline V gene encodes CDR1 SGHVS and CDR2 FQNEAQ. The CDR3 sequence is CASSLHRGPTDTQYF. CDR3 bases: TGTGCCAGCAGCTTGCACAGGGGGCCAACAGATACGCAGTATTTT.